These T cell receptor beta chains were read from a single sample in a study of blood T cell repertoires in COVID-19. Sequenced by immunoSEQ multiplex PCR; TCRdb stores in-frame clones only, minus some. The sample lists a few hundred thousand clones, roughly 86% occurring once. Specimen: peripheral blood. The receptors originated from a woman aged 25 to 45 with COVID-19, enrolled during active disease. The CDR3 runs from the conserved cysteine through the conserved F or W. A D gene is named only where the DNA matches it firmly. Clone size is not always given. Where it is, it says once, few, many or a class for expanded clones.

once	17	-	TRBV6-1	TRBJ1-2	CASSEEPGLPSNYGYTF	TGTGCCAGCAGTGAAGAACCGGGACTCCCATCTAACTATGGCTACACCTTC
few	11	-	TRBV10-3	TRBJ1-2	CAIATNYGYTF	TGTGCCATAGCAACTAACTATGGCTACACCTTC
-	15	TRBD1	TRBV5-1	TRBJ2-7	CASSFPTGSGGEQYF	TGCGCCAGCAGCTTTCCTACAGGCTCAGGGGGCGAGCAGTACTTC
-	11	-	TRBV7-9	TRBJ1-4	CASSEEEKLFF	TGTGCCAGCAGTGAGGAGGAAAAACTGTTTTTT
-	15	-	TRBV6-1	TRBJ1-2	CASSEDLEAIYGYTF	TGTGCCAGCAGTGAAGACTTGGAGGCCATCTATGGCTACACCTTC
-	13	-	TRBV28	TRBJ2-1	CASPGGPYNEQFF	TGTGCCAGCCCAGGGGGGCCATACAATGAGCAGTTCTTC
-	16	TRBD1	TRBV27	TRBJ2-1	CASSSQTGASYNEQFF	TGTGCCAGCAGTTCACAAACAGGGGCGTCCTACAATGAGCAGTTCTTC
-	14	-	TRBV28	TRBJ1-1	CASTSGALNTEAFF	TGTGCCAGCACCTCTGGAGCCCTCAACACTGAAGCTTTCTTT
-	14	TRBD1	TRBV5-1	TRBJ2-7	CASSLRTGEAEQYF	TGCGCCAGCAGCCTGAGGACAGGGGAGGCCGAGCAGTACTTC
-	14	TRBD1	TRBV11-2	TRBJ1-1	CASSVTGLNTEAFF	TGTGCCAGCAGCGTGACAGGGCTTAACACTGAAGCTTTCTTT
once	16	TRBD2	TRBV11-1	TRBJ2-1	CASSPALAGGRNEQFF	TGTGCCAGCAGCCCGGCGCTGGCGGGGGGGCGCAATGAGCAGTTCTTC
-	13	-	TRBV29-1	TRBJ2-3	CSVDPGHPDTQYF	TGCAGCGTTGACCCGGGACACCCAGATACGCAGTATTTT
-	19	TRBD2	TRBV4-3	TRBJ2-7	CASSQAAPSLAGYTYEQYF	TGCGCCAGCAGCCAAGCCGCCCCATCGCTAGCGGGTTACACCTACGAGCAGTACTTC
-	16	TRBD1	TRBV5-6	TRBJ1-6	CASSSRQGVYNSPLHF	TGTGCCAGCAGCTCAAGACAGGGTGTATATAATTCACCCCTCCACTTT
-	15	TRBD1	TRBV2	TRBJ1-2	CASSEWTGGNYGYTF	TGTGCCAGCAGTGAATGGACAGGTGGAAACTATGGCTACACCTTC
-	15	-	TRBV24-1	TRBJ1-2	CATSDAPGSHYGYTF	TGTGCCACCAGTGACGCTCCCGGGAGCCACTATGGCTACACCTTC
-	16	TRBD2	TRBV18	TRBJ2-5	CASSPAWASGQETQYF	TGTGCCAGCTCACCCGCCTGGGCTAGCGGACAAGAGACCCAGTACTTC
-	15	TRBD2	TRBV27	TRBJ2-1	CASSFSGGAWDEQFF	TGTGCCAGCAGTTTCAGCGGGGGGGCTTGGGATGAGCAGTTCTTC
-	13	-	TRBV7-3	TRBJ1-2	CASSLIGGAGYTF	TGTGCCAGCAGCTTAATCGGAGGGGCCGGCTACACCTTC
once	14	TRBD1	TRBV27	TRBJ2-1	CASSLQGWFNEQFF	TGTGCCAGCAGTCTACAGGGGTGGTTTAATGAGCAGTTCTTC
-	13	TRBD2	TRBV6-2/TRBV6-3	TRBJ2-7	CASGLAGGYEQYF	TGTGCCAGCGGTTTAGCGGGGGGCTACGAGCAGTACTTC
-	14	TRBD1	TRBV3-1/TRBV3-2	TRBJ1-1	CASSALQGHKEAFF	TGTGCCAGCAGCGCGCTACAGGGGCACAAGGAAGCTTTCTTT
-	16	TRBD2	TRBV5-1	TRBJ2-1	CASSALLAGGPQEQFF	TGCGCCAGCAGCGCCTTACTAGCGGGGGGGCCACAGGAGCAGTTCTTC
-	12	-	TRBV6-6	TRBJ1-1	CASSSASSEAFF	TGTGCCAGCAGTTCCGCGTCCTCTGAAGCTTTCTTT
-	16	-	TRBV5-1	TRBJ2-1	CATRGGADASYNEQFF	TGCGCCACCAGGGGGGGGGCCGATGCCTCCTACAATGAGCAGTTCTTC
-	12	-	TRBV18	TRBJ1-2	CASSPGGSGYTF	TGTGCCAGCTCACCAGGAGGGTCTGGCTACACCTTC
few	15	-	TRBV6-5	TRBJ2-2	CASSFRQENTGELFF	TGTGCCAGCAGCTTTAGACAGGAGAACACCGGGGAGCTGTTTTTT
-	17	-	TRBV18	TRBJ1-6	CASSPLGSGVYNSPLHF	TGTGCCAGCTCACCACTGGGTAGCGGGGTCTATAATTCACCCCTCCACTTT
-	13	-	TRBV11-3	TRBJ1-2	CASSLERNYGYTF	TGTGCCAGCAGCTTAGAGCGCAACTATGGCTACACCTTC
-	13	-	TRBV6-5	TRBJ1-1	CASSYSTGTEAFF	TGTGCCAGCAGTTACTCGACGGGAACTGAAGCTTTCTTT
-	12	TRBD1	TRBV6-5	TRBJ1-4	CASRGQNEKLFF	TGTGCCAGCAGGGGACAGAATGAAAAACTGTTTTTT
-	13	TRBD2	TRBV13	TRBJ2-1	CASSTGLAGEQFF	TGTGCCAGCAGCACGGGACTAGCGGGTGAGCAGTTCTTC
-	15	-	TRBV5-1	TRBJ2-2	CASSLGSMAPGELFF	TGCGCCAGCAGCTTGGGTTCCATGGCTCCCGGGGAGCTGTTTTTT
-	14	-	TRBV7-2	TRBJ2-7	CASSQGLASYEQYF	TGTGCCAGCAGCCAAGGACTCGCCTCCTACGAGCAGTACTTC
-	14	-	TRBV18	TRBJ1-1	CASSPNIHRTEAFF	TGTGCCAGCTCACCGAATATACATCGAACTGAAGCTTTCTTT
few	18	-	TRBV5-1	TRBJ1-2	CASSGAGSPGAGGNGYTF	TGCGCCAGCAGTGGGGCAGGCTCCCCCGGGGCTGGAGGGAATGGCTACACCTTC
once	17	TRBD2	TRBV7-2	TRBJ2-2	CASSLVSGGLNTGELFF	TGTGCCAGCAGCTTAGTTAGCGGGGGCCTAAACACCGGGGAGCTGTTTTTT
-	16	-	TRBV2	TRBJ1-6	CASSEGASRFNSPLHF	TGTGCCAGCAGTGAGGGGGCCTCAAGGTTTAATTCACCCCTCCACTTT
once	16	-	TRBV6-1	TRBJ2-3	CASSEAAGSSTDTQYF	TGTGCCAGCAGTGAAGCAGCAGGGTCTAGCACAGATACGCAGTATTTT
-	14	-	TRBV3-1/TRBV3-2	TRBJ1-6	CASSPHGGNSPLHF	TGTGCCAGCAGCCCCCACGGGGGTAATTCACCCCTCCACTTT
-	17	TRBD1	TRBV5-6	TRBJ1-1	CASSLFGDRRMNTEAFF	TGTGCCAGCAGCCTTTTCGGGGACAGGAGGATGAACACTGAAGCTTTCTTT
-	16	TRBD1	TRBV27	TRBJ2-3	CASSRGQGGFADTQYF	TGTGCCAGCAGCAGGGGACAGGGGGGATTTGCGGATACGCAGTATTTT
-	13	-	TRBV29-1	TRBJ1-3	CSVIRDSGNTIYF	TGCAGCGTTATCAGGGACTCTGGAAACACCATATATTTT
-	12	-	TRBV19	TRBJ2-1	CASSFPGNEQFF	TGTGCCAGTAGTTTCCCAGGCAATGAGCAGTTCTTC
-	16	-	TRBV6-2/TRBV6-3	TRBJ1-1	CASSQVGGRGLTEAFF	TGTGCCAGCAGCCAAGTGGGGGGACGGGGACTCACTGAAGCTTTCTTT